These T cell receptor beta chains were read from a single sample in a study of blood T cell repertoires in COVID-19. Sequencing was performed with immunoSEQ multiplex PCR; in TCRdb, only in-frame clones are kept and a portion is missing. The sample holds almost 70,000 clones; about 88% are singletons and the top ten take around 4.9%. Sequencing was done on a sample of peripheral blood. These receptors were obtained from a woman aged 45-65 years with active COVID-19. Each CDR3 is given with its conserved first and last residue. The order of the fields is D gene, clone size, V gene, J gene, CDR3 DNA, CDR3 protein. A D gene is named only where the DNA matches it firmly. Where a row states a size, it is once, few, many or the class of an expanded clone; other rows omit it.

.	.	TRBV7-3	TRBJ2-2	TGTGCCAGCAGCTTAACGGGAGGAGGATACAACACCGGGGAGCTGTTTTTT	CASSLTGGGYNTGELFF
TRBD1	few	TRBV5-6	TRBJ2-1	TGTGCCAGCAGCTTGGTAGGACAGGGGTACAATGAGCAGTTCTTC	CASSLVGQGYNEQFF
.	once	TRBV29-1	TRBJ2-2	TGCAGCGTTGCCCCTTTAGGCAAGGAGGGTACCGGGGAGCTGTTTTTT	CSVAPLGKEGTGELFF
.	.	TRBV7-3	TRBJ2-7	TGTGCCAGCAGCTCACAGGCCCGGGACGAGCAGTACTTC	CASSSQARDEQYF
TRBD1	.	TRBV30	TRBJ1-5	TGTGCCTGGAGCCCTGGACAGGGAGCTCAGCCCCAGCATTTT	CAWSPGQGAQPQHF
TRBD1	.	TRBV19	TRBJ1-5	TGTGCCAGTAGTATGGGACAGGGTGTGAAGCCCCAGCATTTT	CASSMGQGVKPQHF
.	.	TRBV7-9	TRBJ2-7	TGTGCCAGCTCTCAGAGTGGCCCCGGGGAGCAGTACTTC	CASSQSGPGEQYF
.	.	TRBV28	TRBJ2-1	TGTGCCAGCAGTCTCCAAACTAGGTTCAGACAGTTCTTC	CASSLQTRFRQFF
.	.	TRBV5-6	TRBJ1-2	TGTGCCAGCAGCTTGGGTACAGGAGCCGACTATGGCTACACCTTC	CASSLGTGADYGYTF
TRBD1	.	TRBV6-5	TRBJ1-5	TGTGCCAGCAGCCTAGGGACAGGAAATCAGCCCCAGCATTTT	CASSLGTGNQPQHF
.	.	TRBV11-2	TRBJ1-1	TGTGCCAGCAGCTTATCGAGGGTCACTGAAGCTTTCTTT	CASSLSRVTEAFF
TRBD1	.	TRBV19	TRBJ1-5	TGTGCCAGTAGTATAACAGGACAGGGATTATCTCAGCCCCAGCATTTT	CASSITGQGLSQPQHF
TRBD2	.	TRBV2	TRBJ2-1	TGTGCCAGCAGTGAGTCTAGCGGGAGGGGACGCAATGAGCAGTTCTTC	CASSESSGRGRNEQFF
.	.	TRBV2	TRBJ2-5	TGTGCCAGCAGTACTGAAGAGACCCAGTACTTC	CASSTEETQYF
TRBD1	once	TRBV5-8	TRBJ1-5	TGTGCCAGCAGGCCGACAGGGTTGGGCAATCAGCCCCAGCATTTT	CASRPTGLGNQPQHF
TRBD1	.	TRBV4-1	TRBJ1-5	TGCGCCAGCAGCCACGAGACAGGGGGTTATCAGCCCCAGCATTTT	CASSHETGGYQPQHF
.	.	TRBV11-2	TRBJ2-1	TGTGCCAGCAGCCCTGACAGGTCTAATGAGCAGTTCTTC	CASSPDRSNEQFF
.	.	TRBV4-1	TRBJ1-2	TGCGCCAGCAGCCACTACTCCGGCCCCGGGGTATTCGGCTACACCTTC	CASSHYSGPGVFGYTF
.	.	TRBV24-1	TRBJ2-7	TGTGCCCTACCAGGGTACGAGCAGTACTTC	CALPGYEQYF
.	.	TRBV28	TRBJ1-5	TGTGCCAGCAGGTCAGGTAATCAGCCCCAGCATTTT	CASRSGNQPQHF
.	.	TRBV12-5	TRBJ2-3	TGTGCTAGTGGTTTGATGACATTAGATACGCAGTATTTT	CASGLMTLDTQYF
TRBD2	.	TRBV29-1	TRBJ2-1	TGCAGCGTTGAAGATCTGGCGGGAGTTTTCAATGAGCAGTTCTTC	CSVEDLAGVFNEQFF
TRBD2	.	TRBV19	TRBJ2-2	TGTGCCAGTAGTATAGACAGCGCGGGAGGGGGCACCGGGGAGCTGTTTTTT	CASSIDSAGGGTGELFF
TRBD1	once	TRBV9	TRBJ1-1	TGTGCCAGCAGCCCCTGGACAGGTCTTAACACTGAAGCTTTCTTT	CASSPWTGLNTEAFF
TRBD1	few	TRBV25-1	TRBJ2-7	TGTGCCAGCAGTTCCGAGGACAGGGCCTACGAGCAGTACTTC	CASSSEDRAYEQYF
.	.	TRBV30	TRBJ1-2	TGTGCCTGGAGTACCCACCGGGTAGCTAACTATGGCTACACCTTC	CAWSTHRVANYGYTF
.	.	TRBV2	TRBJ1-3	TGTGCCAGCAGTTACCGGACGGTGGGGGCCTCTGGAAACACCATATATTTT	CASSYRTVGASGNTIYF
.	.	TRBV19	TRBJ2-7	TGTGCCAGTAGCGACTCTCAGGGTTTCGACGAGCAGTACTTC	CASSDSQGFDEQYF
TRBD1	.	TRBV27	TRBJ2-7	TGTGCCAGCAGTCCGGACAGGGGAGTCTCCTACGAGCAGTACTTC	CASSPDRGVSYEQYF